This is a list of T cell receptor beta chains from one sample in a study of T cells after yellow fever vaccination. One entry per CDR3 protein, called by TCRdb with MiXCR from the 5' RACE reads. The data show approximately 300,000 distinct CDR3 sequences, with approximately 9% seen just once and about a sixth held by the top ten. The input for sequencing was PBMCs, taken on the day of the first yellow fever vaccination. These receptors were obtained from a man between 18 and 35 years old who received the YFV17D yellow fever vaccine. Each CDR3 is given with its conserved first and last residue. D genes are given only for firm matches. Some rows mark clone size as missing; the rest say once, few, many or name a class of expanded clone.

D: NA; J: TRBJ1-5; size: few; V: TRBV6-2/TRBV6-3; DNA: TGTGCCAGCAGTTTTGGTTCAGGGTTTCAGCCCCAGCATTTT; CDR3: CASSFGSGFQPQHF
D: NA; J: TRBJ2-2; size: many; V: TRBV5-1; DNA: TGCGCCAGCAGCTTGGACAGGGCGGCCGGGGAGCTGTTTTTT; CDR3: CASSLDRAAGELFF
D: TRBD1; J: TRBJ1-1; size: NA; V: TRBV7-2; DNA: TGTGCCTGGGGGCGACAGGGGAACACTGAAGCTTTCTTT; CDR3: CAWGRQGNTEAFF
D: TRBD1; J: TRBJ1-2; size: few; V: TRBV9; DNA: TGTGCCAGCAGAGAGGGGGCAGGGAAAGGAAACTATGGCTACACCTTC; CDR3: CASREGAGKGNYGYTF
D: TRBD1; J: TRBJ1-5; size: NA; V: TRBV6-1; DNA: TGTGCCAGCAGTGTGACAGGGGCGGCGGGTCAGCCCAAGCATTTT; CDR3: CASSVTGAAGQPKHF
D: NA; J: TRBJ2-7; size: few; V: TRBV19; DNA: TGTGCCAGTAGCCGAGGGTACTACGAGCAGTACTTC; CDR3: CASSRGYYEQYF
D: NA; J: TRBJ2-1; size: many; V: TRBV4-2; DNA: TGTGCCAGCAGCCAAGATAGGTCCTACAATGAGCAGTTCTTC; CDR3: CASSQDRSYNEQFF
D: NA; J: TRBJ1-6; size: many; V: TRBV25-1; DNA: TGTGCCAGCCTCGGCGGGGGGCCCCTCCACTTT; CDR3: CASLGGGPLHF
D: NA; J: TRBJ2-3; size: many; V: TRBV12-3/TRBV12-4; DNA: TGTGCCAGCAGCCTCGGGGCCTTGGAGACAGATACGCAGTATTTT; CDR3: CASSLGALETDTQYF
D: NA; J: TRBJ2-5; size: few; V: TRBV20-1; DNA: TGCAGTGCTAGAGATGGGGGGTCGCTTGGGGGGACCCAGTACTTC; CDR3: CSARDGGSLGGTQYF
D: TRBD1; J: TRBJ2-5; size: few; V: TRBV18; DNA: TGTGCCAGCTCACTGAACCAGTTGACAGGGGGCGCATTCGAGACCCAGTACTTC; CDR3: CASSLNQLTGGAFETQYF
D: TRBD1; J: TRBJ2-3; size: NA; V: TRBV5-4; DNA: TGTGCCAGCAGCTTGGCGTTGGGACAGGGAGGTCGGGATACGCAGTATTTT; CDR3: CASSLALGQGGRDTQYF
D: NA; J: TRBJ1-5; size: NA; V: TRBV11-1; DNA: TGTGCCAGCAGCGGGGGGTTTGAAAGGGATTATAGCAATCAGCCCCAGCATTTT; CDR3: CASSGGFERDYSNQPQHF
D: NA; J: TRBJ2-3; size: few; V: TRBV11-2; DNA: TGTGCCAGCAGCTTACATGCAGGAACAGATACGCAGTATTTT; CDR3: CASSLHAGTDTQYF
D: NA; J: TRBJ1-2; size: few; V: TRBV5-1; DNA: TGCGCCAGCACGTATCAGGAACCTGGTGGCTATGGCTACACCTTC; CDR3: CASTYQEPGGYGYTF
D: TRBD2; J: TRBJ2-3; size: NA; V: TRBV10-3; DNA: TGTGCCATCAGGGGCCCCCCCGAAGGGAGGGCTAGCACAGATGCGCAGTATTTT; CDR3: CAIRGPPEGRASTDAQYF
D: TRBD1; J: TRBJ2-3; size: few; V: TRBV24-1; DNA: TGTGCCACCAGTGAAAGCACAGGGGTTGCAGATACGCAGTATTTT; CDR3: CATSESTGVADTQYF